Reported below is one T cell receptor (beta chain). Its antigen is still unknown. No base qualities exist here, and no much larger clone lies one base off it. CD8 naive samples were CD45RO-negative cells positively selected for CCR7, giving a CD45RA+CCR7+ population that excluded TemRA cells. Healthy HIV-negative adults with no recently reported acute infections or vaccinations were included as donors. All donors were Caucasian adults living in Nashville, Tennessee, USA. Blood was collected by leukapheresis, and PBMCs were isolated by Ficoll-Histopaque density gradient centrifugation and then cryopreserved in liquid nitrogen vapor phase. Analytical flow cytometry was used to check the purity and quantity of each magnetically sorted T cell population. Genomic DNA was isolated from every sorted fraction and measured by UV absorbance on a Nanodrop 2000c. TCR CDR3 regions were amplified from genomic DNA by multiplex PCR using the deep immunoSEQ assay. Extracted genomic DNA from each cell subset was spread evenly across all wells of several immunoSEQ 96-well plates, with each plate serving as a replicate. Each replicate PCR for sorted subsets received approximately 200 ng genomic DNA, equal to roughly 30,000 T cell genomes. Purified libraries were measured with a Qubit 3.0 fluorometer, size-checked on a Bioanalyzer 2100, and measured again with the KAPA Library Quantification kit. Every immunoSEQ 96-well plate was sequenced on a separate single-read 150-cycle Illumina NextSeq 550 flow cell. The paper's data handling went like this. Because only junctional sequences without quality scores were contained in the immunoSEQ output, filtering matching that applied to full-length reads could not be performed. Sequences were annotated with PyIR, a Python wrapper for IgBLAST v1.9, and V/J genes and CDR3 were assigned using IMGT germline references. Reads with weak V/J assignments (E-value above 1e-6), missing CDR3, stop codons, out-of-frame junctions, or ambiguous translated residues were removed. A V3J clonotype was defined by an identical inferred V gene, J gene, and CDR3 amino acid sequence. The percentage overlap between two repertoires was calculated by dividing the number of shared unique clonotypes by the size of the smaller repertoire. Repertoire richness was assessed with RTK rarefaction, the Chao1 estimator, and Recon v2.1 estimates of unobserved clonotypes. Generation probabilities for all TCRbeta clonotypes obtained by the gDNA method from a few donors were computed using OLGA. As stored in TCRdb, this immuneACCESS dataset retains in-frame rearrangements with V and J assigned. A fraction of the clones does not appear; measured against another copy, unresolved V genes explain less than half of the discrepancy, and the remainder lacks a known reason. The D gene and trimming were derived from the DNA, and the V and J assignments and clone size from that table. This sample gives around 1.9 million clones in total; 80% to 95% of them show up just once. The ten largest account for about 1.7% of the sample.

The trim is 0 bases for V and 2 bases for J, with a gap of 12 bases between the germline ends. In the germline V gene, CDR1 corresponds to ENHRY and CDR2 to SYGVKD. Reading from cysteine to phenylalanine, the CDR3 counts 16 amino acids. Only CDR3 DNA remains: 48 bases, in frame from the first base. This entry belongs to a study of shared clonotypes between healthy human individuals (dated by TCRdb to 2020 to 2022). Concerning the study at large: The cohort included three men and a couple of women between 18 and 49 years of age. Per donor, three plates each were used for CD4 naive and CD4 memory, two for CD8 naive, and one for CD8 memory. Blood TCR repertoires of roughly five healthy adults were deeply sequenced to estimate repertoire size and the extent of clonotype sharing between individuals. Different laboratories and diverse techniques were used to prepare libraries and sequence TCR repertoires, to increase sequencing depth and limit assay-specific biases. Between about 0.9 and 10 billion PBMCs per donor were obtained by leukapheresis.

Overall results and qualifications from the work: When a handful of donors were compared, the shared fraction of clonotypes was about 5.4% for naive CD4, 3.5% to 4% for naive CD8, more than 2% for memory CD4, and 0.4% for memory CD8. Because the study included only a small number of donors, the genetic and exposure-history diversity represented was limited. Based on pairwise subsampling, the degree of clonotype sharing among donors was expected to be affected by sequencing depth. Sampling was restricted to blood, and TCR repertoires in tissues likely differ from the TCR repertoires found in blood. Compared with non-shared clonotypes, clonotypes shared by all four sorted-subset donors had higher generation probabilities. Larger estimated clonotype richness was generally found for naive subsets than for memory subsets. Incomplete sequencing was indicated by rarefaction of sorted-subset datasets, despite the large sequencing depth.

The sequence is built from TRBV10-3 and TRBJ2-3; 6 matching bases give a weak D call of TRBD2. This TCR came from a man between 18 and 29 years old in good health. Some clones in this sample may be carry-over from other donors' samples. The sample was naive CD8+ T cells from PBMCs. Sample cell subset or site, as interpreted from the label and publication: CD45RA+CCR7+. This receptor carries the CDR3 CAISESRDLYTDTQYF. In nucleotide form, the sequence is TGTGCCATCAGTGAGTCGCGGGACCTTTACACAGATACGCAGTATTTT.